A selection of T cell receptor beta chains follows, all from one sample in a study of shared clonotypes between healthy human individuals. Sequencing used immunoSEQ multiplex PCR; TCRdb keeps in-frame clones, though not all of them. This repertoire shows about 1 million clones, 65% to 75% found once; its top ten account for nearly 1.5%. The sequenced material came from memory CD4+ T cells sorted from blood. These receptors were taken from a man younger than 35 in good health. CDR3s include the opening cysteine and the closing phenylalanine or tryptophan. A D gene is named only where the DNA matches it firmly. Clone size is not always given. Where it is, it says once, few, many or a class for expanded clones.

J | V | size | D | DNA | CDR3
TRBJ1-1 | TRBV18 | - | - | TGTGCCAGCTCACCCCAAGAAAGGGGGGCGGGCACTGAAGCTTTCTTT | CASSPQERGAGTEAFF
TRBJ1-4 | TRBV9 | once | TRBD1 | TGTGCCAGCAGCGAACAGGGGAGGGGTGAAAAACTGTTTTTT | CASSEQGRGEKLFF
TRBJ1-4 | TRBV9 | - | - | TGTGCCAGCAGCGCCGGACTACGGGGGGAGGAAAAACTGTTTTTT | CASSAGLRGEEKLFF
TRBJ2-1 | TRBV10-3 | - | TRBD2 | TGTGCCATTAGCCAACCGGGACTAGCGGGAGTCAATGAGCAGTTCTTC | CAISQPGLAGVNEQFF
TRBJ1-2 | TRBV5-5 | - | - | TGTGCCAGCAGCTTTAATGCAGGGACCAACTATGGCTACACCTTC | CASSFNAGTNYGYTF
TRBJ2-2 | TRBV5-1 | - | - | TGCGCCAGCAGCCGACAGCGGGACACCGGGGAGCTGTTTTTT | CASSRQRDTGELFF
TRBJ2-3 | TRBV30 | - | TRBD1 | TGTGCCTGGGACAGGGAAAGAAAAGATACGCAGTATTTT | CAWDRERKDTQYF
TRBJ2-1 | TRBV19 | - | TRBD2 | TGTGCCAGTAGTACGCGACTAGCGGGAGGGCTTCGGTTCTTC | CASSTRLAGGLRFF
TRBJ2-7 | TRBV11-2 | once | TRBD1 | TGTGCCAGCAGCACGCGGACAGGGAAGTTGGGCGAGCAGTACTTC | CASSTRTGKLGEQYF
TRBJ2-1 | TRBV25-1 | - | TRBD1 | TGTGCCAGCAGTGGTAGACAGGGAAACAATGAGCAGTTCTTC | CASSGRQGNNEQFF
TRBJ1-5 | TRBV7-9 | once | - | TGTGCCAGCAGCTTATGGAGGGATCAGCCCCAGCATTTT | CASSLWRDQPQHF
TRBJ1-6 | TRBV2 | - | - | TGTGCCAGCAGCGAACAGGGTGGGAATTCACCCCTCCACTTT | CASSEQGGNSPLHF
TRBJ1-2 | TRBV7-9 | - | TRBD1 | TGTGCCGGCGGACAGGGGATGGATGGCTACACCTTC | CAGGQGMDGYTF
TRBJ2-2 | TRBV4-1 | - | TRBD1 | TGCGCCAGCAGCCAAGACCCCATTAAAGGGGGACAGTCGAACACCGGGGAGCTGTTTTTT | CASSQDPIKGGQSNTGELFF
TRBJ1-1 | TRBV5-1 | many | - | TGCGCCAGCAGCTTGGCCCAGGGGCAGGGAGTTGAAGCTTTCTTT | CASSLAQGQGVEAFF
TRBJ2-7 | TRBV2 | - | - | TGTGCCAGCAAATCAATCGGTGTCTCCTACGAGCAGTACTTC | CASKSIGVSYEQYF
TRBJ2-1 | TRBV7-2 | once | TRBD1 | TGTGCCAGCAGCTTATCAGGGACAGGAAGACCCCATGAGCAGTTCTTC | CASSLSGTGRPHEQFF
TRBJ2-3 | TRBV15 | - | TRBD1 | TGTGCCACCAGCCCTCAGGGGGCGAGCACAGATACGCAGTATTTT | CATSPQGASTDTQYF
TRBJ2-7 | TRBV20-1 | - | - | TGCAGTGCTCATCAGTACCCTAAGCAGTACTTC | CSAHQYPKQYF
TRBJ2-7 | TRBV5-6 | - | TRBD2 | TGTGCCAGCAGCATTAGCGGGATTGAGCAGTACTTC | CASSISGIEQYF
TRBJ1-4 | TRBV29-1 | - | - | TGCAGCGTCTTTCGTGAAAAACTGTTTTTT | CSVFREKLFF
TRBJ2-1 | TRBV30 | - | - | TGTGCCTGGACCAGAACCCTCTATGCGCGGAATGAGCAGTTCTTC | CAWTRTLYARNEQFF